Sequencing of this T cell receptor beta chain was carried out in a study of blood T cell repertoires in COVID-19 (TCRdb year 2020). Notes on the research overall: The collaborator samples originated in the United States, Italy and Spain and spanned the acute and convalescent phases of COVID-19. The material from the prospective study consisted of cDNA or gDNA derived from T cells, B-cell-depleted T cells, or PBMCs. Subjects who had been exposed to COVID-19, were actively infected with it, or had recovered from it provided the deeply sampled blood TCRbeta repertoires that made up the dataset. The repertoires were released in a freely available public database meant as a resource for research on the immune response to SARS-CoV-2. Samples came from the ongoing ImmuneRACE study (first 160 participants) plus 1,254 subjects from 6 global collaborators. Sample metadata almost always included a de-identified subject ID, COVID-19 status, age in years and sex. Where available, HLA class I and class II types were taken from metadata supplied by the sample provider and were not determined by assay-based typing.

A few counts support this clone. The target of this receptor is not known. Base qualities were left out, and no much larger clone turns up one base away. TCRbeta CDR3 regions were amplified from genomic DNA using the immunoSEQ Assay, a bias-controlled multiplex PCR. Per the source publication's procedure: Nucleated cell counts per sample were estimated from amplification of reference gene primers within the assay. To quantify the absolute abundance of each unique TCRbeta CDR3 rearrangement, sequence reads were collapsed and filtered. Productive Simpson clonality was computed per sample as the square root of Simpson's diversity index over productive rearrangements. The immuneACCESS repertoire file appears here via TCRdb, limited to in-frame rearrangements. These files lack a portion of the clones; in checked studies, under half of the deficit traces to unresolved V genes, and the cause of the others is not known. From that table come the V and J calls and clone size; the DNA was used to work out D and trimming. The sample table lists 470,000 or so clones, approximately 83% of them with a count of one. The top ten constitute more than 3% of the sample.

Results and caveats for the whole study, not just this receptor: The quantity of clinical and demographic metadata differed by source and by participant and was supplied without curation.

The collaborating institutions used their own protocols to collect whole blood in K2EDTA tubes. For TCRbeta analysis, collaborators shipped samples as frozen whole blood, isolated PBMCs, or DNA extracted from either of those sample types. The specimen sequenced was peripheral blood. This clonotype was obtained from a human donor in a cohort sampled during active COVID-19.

The DNA reads TGCGCCAGCAGCTTGCAAACTAGTTCGACAGGGCTCGAGCAGTACTTC. This is translated as CASSLQTSSTGLEQYF. The V and J genes are TRBV5-1 and TRBJ2-7, with 7 bases aligning to TRBD1. From its cysteine to its phenylalanine, the CDR3 spans 16 amino acids. This entry keeps only the CDR3 DNA: 48 bases, framed from base 1. As encoded in the germline V gene, CDR1 is SGHRS while CDR2 is YFSETQ. V is cut back by 1 base and J by 6 bases, with 13 bases in the junction unmatched.